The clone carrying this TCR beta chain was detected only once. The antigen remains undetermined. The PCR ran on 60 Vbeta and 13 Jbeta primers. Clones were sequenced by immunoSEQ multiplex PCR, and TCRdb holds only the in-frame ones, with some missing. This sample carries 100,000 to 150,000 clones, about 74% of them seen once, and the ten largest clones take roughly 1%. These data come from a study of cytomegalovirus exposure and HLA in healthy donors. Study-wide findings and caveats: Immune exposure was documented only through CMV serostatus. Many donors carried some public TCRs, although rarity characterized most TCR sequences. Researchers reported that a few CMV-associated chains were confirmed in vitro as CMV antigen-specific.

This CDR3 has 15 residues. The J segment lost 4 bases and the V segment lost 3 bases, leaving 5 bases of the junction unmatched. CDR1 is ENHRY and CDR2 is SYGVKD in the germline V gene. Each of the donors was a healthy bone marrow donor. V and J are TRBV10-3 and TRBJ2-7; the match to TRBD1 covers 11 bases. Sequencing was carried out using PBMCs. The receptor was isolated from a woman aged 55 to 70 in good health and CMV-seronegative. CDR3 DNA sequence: TGTGCCATCAGTGAATCCCGGGACAGGGGGTACGAGCAGTACTTC. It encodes CAISESRDRGYEQYF.